These 10 T cell receptor beta chains originate from one sample sequenced in a study of T cell responses to AZD1222 COVID-19 vaccine. The assay was immunoSEQ multiplex PCR, and TCRdb's table has in-frame clones only and misses some. The sample holds 160,000 or so clones; about 90% are singletons and the top ten take roughly 4%. The material sequenced was peripheral blood, taken 28 days after the second dose of the MenACWY control vaccine. The receptors derive from an adult who received the MenACWY meningococcal vaccine as a control.

The chain recombines TRBV19 with TRBJ1-2; TRBD1 matches at 8 bases. Germline CDR1 reads LNHDA; CDR2 reads SQIVND (reference sequence). The junction had 9 bases not matched to a gene; V was cut back by 3 bases and J by 0 bases. The CDR3 has 17 residues. Here the CDR3 reads CASSIRTGSWSNYGYTF. In DNA form, the CDR3 reads TGTGCCAGTAGTATCCGGACAGGGTCCTGGTCTAACTATGGCTACACCTTC.

The V and J genes are TRBV7-2 and TRBJ2-2, with a possible D match to TRBD1 (6 bases). Germline V gene lookup returns CDR1 SGHTA and CDR2 FQGNSA. V was clipped by 6 bases and J by 7 bases, with 18 bases between them. The CDR3 extends over 15 amino acids. This CDR3 reads CASRAVGGDGGELFF. CDR3 sequence (DNA): TGTGCCAGCAGGGCCGTTGGGGGCGATGGCGGGGAGCTGTTTTTT.

CDR3 in amino acids: CASSFGPESAFF. CDR3 nucleotide sequence: TGTGCCAGCAGTTTTGGACCCGAGTCGGCTTTCTTT. The genes are TRBV12-3 or TRBV12-4 and TRBJ1-1; D is ambiguous. The CDR3 consists of 12 residues. Deletions cut 3 bases from V and 11 bases from J, with 13 bases between.

This clone appeared a few times. The chain's CDR3 is CASSPPPTGRTYGYTF. CDR3 sequence (DNA): TGTGCCAGCAGCCCCCCCCCGACAGGGCGCACCTATGGCTACACCTTC. The rearrangement links TRBV11-3 to TRBJ1-2, with 7 bases identical to TRBD1. The V gene end was trimmed by 5 bases and the J gene end by 4 bases; junction bases not matched to a gene: 13. The germline gives CDR1 SGHNT, CDR2 YENEEA. The CDR3 is made up of 16 amino acids.

The V and J genes are TRBV28 and TRBJ1-5; D is uncertain. Germline V CDR1 and CDR2: MDHEN, SYDVKM. This CDR3 is built from 12 residues. Trimming removed 5 bases at V and 6 bases at J, with 8 bases between. This chain's CDR3 is CASSPTSQPQHF. In DNA, the CDR3 is TGTGCCAGCAGTCCTACCAGTCAGCCCCAGCATTTT. The complete variable domain, with remaining parts taken from reference TRBV28 and TRBJ1-5, reads DVKVTQSSRYLVKRTGEKVFLECVQDMDHENMFWYRQDPGLGLRLIYFSYDVKMKEKGDIPEGYSVSREKKERFSLILESASTNQTSMYLCASSPTSQPQHFGDGTRLSIL.

The CDR3 spells CAWSPGQGLGYTF. The CDR3 DNA is TGTGCCTGGAGTCCGGGACAGGGGTTAGGCTACACCTTC. This rearrangement joins TRBV30 to TRBJ1-2, with 10 positions matching TRBD1. This CDR3 comprises 13 residues. Germline assignment: CDR1 GTSNPN and CDR2 SVGIG (reference sequence). V was clipped by 2 bases and J by 8 bases; unmatched bases: 5.

There are a few counts of this clone. CDR3 in DNA: TGTGCCAGCTCAGGATGGGTCGCTGGGGCCAACGTCCTGACTTTC. Protein: CASSGWVAGANVLTF. The chain combines TRBV2 with TRBJ2-6; D not resolved. CDR1 and CDR2 (germline): SNHLY, FYNNEI. The CDR3 runs 15 residues. V gave up 8 bases and J gave up 2 bases, with 13 bases separating them.

The genes are TRBV9 and TRBJ1-4; D unresolved. V dropped 0 bases and J dropped 0 bases, with 9 bases sitting between them. The CDR3 is 16 residues long. Germline CDR1 is SGDLS and CDR2 is YYNGEE. CDR3 sequence reads: CASSVGLLATNEKLFF. The DNA for the CDR3 is TGTGCCAGCAGCGTAGGGCTTCTTGCAACTAATGAAAAACTGTTTTTT.

This clone was detected once. The chain links TRBV30 to TRBJ1-5; 9 bases map to TRBD1. The CDR3 is 13 amino acids. Germline lookup yields CDR1 GTSNPN and CDR2 SVGIG (reference sequence). V shed 4 bases, J shed 4 bases, and the junction held 2 bases outside the gene matches. The CDR3 DNA reads TGTGCCTGGAAAGACAGGGGGAATCAGCCCCAGCATTTT. Translating gives CAWKDRGNQPQHF.

V gene TRBV25-1 combines with J gene TRBJ1-2, with a weak D call TRBD1 (6 bases). V shed 6 bases and J shed 5 bases, with 10 bases lying between them. The CDR3 extends over 12 amino acids. Germline V gene sequence: CDR1 MGHDK, CDR2 SYGVNS. Here the CDR3 reads CASREGTYGYTF. The CDR3 coding sequence is TGTGCCAGCAGGGAGGGGACATATGGCTACACCTTC.